Listed here are 14 T cell receptor beta chains from one sample, sequenced in a study of blood T cell repertoires in COVID-19. Method: immunoSEQ multiplex PCR; TCRdb's copy keeps in-frame clones and lacks some. The data hold 60,000 or so clones, with around 88% observed a single time. The sequencing sample was made of peripheral blood. All receptors come from a man aged 55 to 70 with acute or convalescent COVID-19.

This clone was counted a single time. The V and J genes are TRBV5-1 and TRBJ2-7; TRBD1 agrees at 10 bases. Germline V gene data show CDR1 as SGHRS and CDR2 as YFSETQ. V shed 1 base and J 1 base; nucleotides not matched to a gene: 2. This CDR3 spans 15 amino acids. In DNA form, the CDR3 reads TGCGCCAGCAGCTTGTGGACAGGGGGGTCCTACGAGCAGTACTTC. This gives the protein CASSLWTGGSYEQYF.

J is TRBJ2-7 and V is TRBV5-5, with 9 positions matching TRBD2. This CDR3 spans 13 amino acids. The germline gives CDR1 SGHKS, CDR2 YYEKEE (reference sequence). With V trimmed by 7 bases and J by 6 bases, 8 bases remained unmatched. The CDR3 coding sequence is TGTGCCAGCGCCCCTGGCGGGAGGGGCGAGCAGTACTTC. It is translated as CASAPGGRGEQYF. Full variable domain (rest looked up from reference TRBV5-5 and TRBJ2-7): DAGVTQSPTHLIKTRGQQVTLRCSPISGHKSVSWYQQVLGQGPQFIFQYYEKEERGRGNFPDRFSARQFPNYSSELNVNALLLGDSALYLCASAPGGRGEQYFGPGTRLTVT.

This chain links TRBV27 with TRBJ2-1, with D maybe TRBD1 (5 bases). Between the trimmed V and J ends, which lost 2 bases and 3 bases, there was a span of 11 bases. Per germline, CDR1 MNHEY and CDR2 SMNVEV (reference sequence). This CDR3 is built from 15 residues. The CDR3 spells CASSLIGANYNEQFF. CDR3 sequence (DNA): TGTGCCAGCAGTTTAATAGGGGCTAACTACAATGAGCAGTTCTTC.

The chain is built from TRBV6-2 or TRBV6-3 and TRBJ2-1, with TRBD1 identical over 7 bases. V trimming: 0 bases; J trimming: 0 bases; junction bases outside the gene matches: 2. Germline V lookup: CDR1 MNHEY, CDR2 SVGEGT. The CDR3 extends over 16 amino acids. Written as DNA, the CDR3 is TGTGCCAGCAGTTACTCGGACAGGAGCTCCTACAATGAGCAGTTCTTC. This codes for CASSYSDRSSYNEQFF.

The chain couples TRBV11-2 to TRBJ2-1; D remains unclear. Germline V gene sequence: CDR1 SGHAT, CDR2 FQNNGV. The CDR3 contains 15 residues. Trimming removed 3 bases from V and 0 bases from J, with 9 bases in between. The CDR3 DNA follows: TGTGCCAGCAGCTTCGTCTGGAGCTCCTACAATGAGCAGTTCTTC. It is translated as CASSFVWSSYNEQFF.

The CDR3 is CASLGGRGADGYTF. For the CDR3, the DNA is TGTGCCAGCCTCGGGGGGCGGGGGGCGGATGGCTACACCTTC. The gene calls are TRBV27 and TRBJ1-2, with D tentatively TRBD1 (6 bases). Trimming pared 8 bases from V and 6 bases from J, leaving 19 bases between. CDR1 MNHEY and CDR2 SMNVEV come from the germline V gene (reference sequence). The CDR3 loop spans 14 amino acids.

The chain uses TRBV6-5 and TRBJ2-5, with 9 nucleotides matching TRBD1. J lost 4 bases, V lost 2 bases, and 2 bases had no gene match. The CDR3 is made up of 14 amino acids. Germline-derived CDR1 and CDR2 are MNHEY and SVGAGI. In DNA form, the CDR3 reads TGTGCCAGCAGTTACGGGACAGGGCGAGAGACCCAGTACTTC. Translating gives CASSYGTGRETQYF.

Regarding this clone: Other DNA sequences within the sample encode an identical CDR3. The chain recombines TRBV7-9 with TRBJ2-2, with unresolved D. Germline V lookup: CDR1 SEHNR, CDR2 FQNEAQ (reference sequence). The V end lost 1 base, the J end lost 1 base, and 4 bases lay between the germline ends. The CDR3 covers 14 residues. The CDR3, as DNA: TGTGCCAGCAGCTTAGGACAGAACACCGGGGAGCTGTTTTTT. Translation gives CASSLGQNTGELFF.

The CDR3 DNA sequence: TGTGCCAGCAGCCTGGGACAGGGCTATGGCTACACCTTC. It encodes CASSLGQGYGYTF. The J gene is TRBJ1-2, the V gene TRBV3-1 (or the pseudogene TRBV3-2), with 9 bases fitting TRBD1. Germline assignment: CDR1 LGHDT and CDR2 YNNKEL (reference sequence). Trimming removed 4 bases from V and 4 bases from J; junction bases left unmatched: 1. The CDR3 covers 13 residues.

The V and J genes are TRBV5-1 and TRBJ2-5; 9 bases align to TRBD2. Looked up from germline, CDR1 is SGHRS and CDR2 is YFSETQ. J was trimmed by 6 bases and V by 3 bases; bases with no gene match: 6. The CDR3 runs 14 residues. CDR3 DNA: TGCGCCAGCAGCTCTAGCGGGACTTTAAAGACCCAGTACTTC. It specifies CASSSSGTLKTQYF.

The CDR3 sequence is CASNPGLARSGELFF. The CDR3 coding sequence is TGTGCCAGCAATCCGGGACTAGCGAGGTCGGGGGAGCTGTTTTTT. The chain links TRBV7-9 to TRBJ2-2, with 10 bases aligning to TRBD2. The germline gives CDR1 SEHNR, CDR2 FQNEAQ (reference sequence). This CDR3 region has 15 residues. The ends lost 7 bases at V and 8 bases at J; junction bases unmatched: 10.

This chain uses TRBV10-2 with TRBJ2-1; 7 nucleotides align to TRBD2. Germline CDR1 reads WSHSY; CDR2 reads SAAADI. The CDR3 covers 16 residues. V dropped 2 bases and J dropped 8; count of bases not matched to a gene: 12. The CDR3 region has the DNA TGCGCCAGCAGTGAGGTGTTCGAGGGAGGGACCCATGAGCAGTTCTTC. Amino acid sequence: CASSEVFEGGTHEQFF.

This chain connects TRBV10-3 to TRBJ2-3; perhaps TRBD2 as D (6 bases). V lost 6 bases and J 4 bases, leaving 17 bases between the germline ends. Germline V gene lookup returns CDR1 ENHRY and CDR2 SYGVKD. The CDR3 covers 15 residues. CDR3 bases: TGTGCCATCAGCCGAGCTAGGGACTCCTCAGATACGCAGTATTTT. It codes for CAISRARDSSDTQYF.

The chain carries TRBV10-3 and TRBJ2-1; 14 nucleotides agree with TRBD2. Trimming removed 5 bases from V and 8 bases from J; junction bases left unmatched: 11. This CDR3 contains 17 residues. CDR1 is ENHRY, CDR2 SYGVKD, per germline. The CDR3: CAISQTGTSGSRDEQFF. In nucleotides, the CDR3 is TGTGCCATCAGTCAAACCGGGACTAGCGGGAGTCGGGATGAGCAGTTCTTC.